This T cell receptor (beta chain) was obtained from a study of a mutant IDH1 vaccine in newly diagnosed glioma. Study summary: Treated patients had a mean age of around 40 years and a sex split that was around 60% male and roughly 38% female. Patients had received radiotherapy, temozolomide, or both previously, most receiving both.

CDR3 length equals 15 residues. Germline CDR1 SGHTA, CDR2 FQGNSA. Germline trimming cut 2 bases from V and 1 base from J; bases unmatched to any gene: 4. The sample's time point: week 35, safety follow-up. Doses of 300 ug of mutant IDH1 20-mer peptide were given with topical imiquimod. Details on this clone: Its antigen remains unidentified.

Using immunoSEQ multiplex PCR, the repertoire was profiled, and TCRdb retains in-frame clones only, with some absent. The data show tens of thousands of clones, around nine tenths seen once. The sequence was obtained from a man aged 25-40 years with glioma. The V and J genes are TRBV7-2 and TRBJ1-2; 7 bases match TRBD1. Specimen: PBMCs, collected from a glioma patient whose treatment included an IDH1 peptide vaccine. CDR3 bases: TGTGCCAGCAGCTTAAGAGGGGGCGATAACTATGGCTACACCTTC. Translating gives CASSLRGGDNYGYTF.